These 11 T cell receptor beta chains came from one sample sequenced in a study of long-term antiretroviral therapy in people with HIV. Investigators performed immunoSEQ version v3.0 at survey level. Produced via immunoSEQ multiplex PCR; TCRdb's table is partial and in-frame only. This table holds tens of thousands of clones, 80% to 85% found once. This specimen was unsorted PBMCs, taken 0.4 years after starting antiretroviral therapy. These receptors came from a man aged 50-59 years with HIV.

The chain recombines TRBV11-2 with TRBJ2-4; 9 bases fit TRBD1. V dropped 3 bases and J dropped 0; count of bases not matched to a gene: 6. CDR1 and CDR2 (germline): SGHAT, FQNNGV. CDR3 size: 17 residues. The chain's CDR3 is CASSFYGQGIAKNIQYF. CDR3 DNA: TGTGCCAGCAGCTTTTACGGACAGGGGATAGCCAAAAACATTCAGTACTTC.

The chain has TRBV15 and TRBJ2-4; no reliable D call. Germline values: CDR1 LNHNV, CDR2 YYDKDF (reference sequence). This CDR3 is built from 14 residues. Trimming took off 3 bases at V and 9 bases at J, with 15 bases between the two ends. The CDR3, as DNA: TGTGCCACCAGCAGGGCTCCGGCAAATCTCATTCAGTACTTC. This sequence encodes CATSRAPANLIQYF.

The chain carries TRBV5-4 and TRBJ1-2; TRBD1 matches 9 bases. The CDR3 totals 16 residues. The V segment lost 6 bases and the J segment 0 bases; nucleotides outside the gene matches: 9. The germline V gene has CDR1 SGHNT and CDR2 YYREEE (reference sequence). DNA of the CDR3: TGTGCCAGCACCGGGGGGGGACAGGGACCTAACTATGGCTACACCTTC. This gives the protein CASTGGGQGPNYGYTF.

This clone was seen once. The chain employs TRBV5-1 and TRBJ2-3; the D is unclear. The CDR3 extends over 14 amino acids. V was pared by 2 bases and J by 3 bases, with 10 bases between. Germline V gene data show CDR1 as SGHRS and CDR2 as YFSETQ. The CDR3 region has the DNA TGCGCCAGCAGCTTTCAGAAGGGAACAGATACGCAGTATTTT. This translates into CASSFQKGTDTQYF.

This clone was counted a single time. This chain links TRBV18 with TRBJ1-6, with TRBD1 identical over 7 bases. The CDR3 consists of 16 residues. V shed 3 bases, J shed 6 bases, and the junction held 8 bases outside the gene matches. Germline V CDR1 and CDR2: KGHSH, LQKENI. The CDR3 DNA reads TGTGCCAGCTCACCGTTACCGGGACAGTCTAATTCACCCCTCCACTTT. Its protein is CASSPLPGQSNSPLHF.

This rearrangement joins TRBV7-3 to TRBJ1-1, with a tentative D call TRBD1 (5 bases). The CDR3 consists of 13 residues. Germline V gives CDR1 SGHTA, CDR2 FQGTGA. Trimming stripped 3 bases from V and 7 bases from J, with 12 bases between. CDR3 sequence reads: CASSFAGRSEAFF. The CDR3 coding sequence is TGTGCCAGCAGCTTTGCAGGGAGGAGTGAAGCTTTCTTT. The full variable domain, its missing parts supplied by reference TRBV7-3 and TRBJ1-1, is GAGVSQTPSNKVTEKGKYVELRCDPISGHTALYWYRQSLGQGPEFLIYFQGTGAADDSGLPNDRFFAVRPEGSVSTLKIQRTERGDSAVYLCASSFAGRSEAFFGQGTRLTVV.

DNA of the CDR3: TGTGCCAGCAGCTTGGGCAGGGCGGTGGGCATTCAGTACTTC. Amino acids: CASSLGRAVGIQYF. The chain links TRBV11-2 to TRBJ2-4; a weak D match, TRBD1 (5 bases). This CDR3 is built from 14 residues. V dropped 3 bases and J dropped 9 bases, with 15 bases sitting between them. The germline V gene has CDR1 SGHAT and CDR2 FQNNGV.

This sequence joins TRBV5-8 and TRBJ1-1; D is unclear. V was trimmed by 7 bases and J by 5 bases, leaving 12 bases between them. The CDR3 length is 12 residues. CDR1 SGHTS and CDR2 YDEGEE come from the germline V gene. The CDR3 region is CASSPGLTEAFF. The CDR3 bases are TGTGCCAGCTCCCCCGGCTTGACTGAAGCTTTCTTT.

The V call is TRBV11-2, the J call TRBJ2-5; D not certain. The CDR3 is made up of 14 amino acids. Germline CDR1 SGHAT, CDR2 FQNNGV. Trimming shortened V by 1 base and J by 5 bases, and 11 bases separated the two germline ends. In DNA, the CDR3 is TGTGCCAGCAGCTTAGGAGATACGCGGGAGACCCAGTACTTC. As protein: CASSLGDTRETQYF.

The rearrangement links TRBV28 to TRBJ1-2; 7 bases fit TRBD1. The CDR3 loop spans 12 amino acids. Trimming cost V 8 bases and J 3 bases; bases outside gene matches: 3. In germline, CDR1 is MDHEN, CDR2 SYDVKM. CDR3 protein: CASWDRDYGYTF. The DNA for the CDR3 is TGTGCCAGCTGGGACAGAGACTATGGCTACACCTTC.

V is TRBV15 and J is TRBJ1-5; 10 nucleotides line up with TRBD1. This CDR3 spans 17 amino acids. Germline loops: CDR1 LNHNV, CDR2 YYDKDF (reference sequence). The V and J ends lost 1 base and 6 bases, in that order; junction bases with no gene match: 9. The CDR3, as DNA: TGTGCCACCAGCAGAGGGGGGACAGGGGACGGTTCTCAGCCCCAGCATTTT. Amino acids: CATSRGGTGDGSQPQHF. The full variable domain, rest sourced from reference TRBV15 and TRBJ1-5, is DAMVIQNPRYQVTQFGKPVTLSCSQTLNHNVMYWYQQKSSQAPKLLFHYYDKDFNNEADTPDNFQSRRPNTSFCFLDIRSPGLGDTAMYLCATSRGGTGDGSQPQHFGDGTRLSIL.